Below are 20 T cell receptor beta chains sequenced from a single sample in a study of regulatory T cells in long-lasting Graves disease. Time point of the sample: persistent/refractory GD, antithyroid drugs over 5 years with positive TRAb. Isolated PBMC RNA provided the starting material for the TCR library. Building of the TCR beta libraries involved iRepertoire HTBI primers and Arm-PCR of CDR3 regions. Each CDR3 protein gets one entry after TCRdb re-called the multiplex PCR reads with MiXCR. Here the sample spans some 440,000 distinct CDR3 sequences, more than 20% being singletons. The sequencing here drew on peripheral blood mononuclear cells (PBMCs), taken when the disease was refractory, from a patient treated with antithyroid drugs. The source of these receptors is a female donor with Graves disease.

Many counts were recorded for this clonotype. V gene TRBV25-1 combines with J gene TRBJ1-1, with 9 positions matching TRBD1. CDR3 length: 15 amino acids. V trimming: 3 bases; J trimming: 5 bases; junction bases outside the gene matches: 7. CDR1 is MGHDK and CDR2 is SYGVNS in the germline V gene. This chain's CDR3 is CASSDYRGRWTEAFF. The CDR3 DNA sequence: TGTGCCAGCAGTGATTACAGGGGGCGGTGGACTGAAGCTTTCTTT.

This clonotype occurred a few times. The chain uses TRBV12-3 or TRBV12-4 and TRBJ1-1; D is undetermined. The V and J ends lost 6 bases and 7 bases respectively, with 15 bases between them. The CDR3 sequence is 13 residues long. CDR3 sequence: CASRANSEGEAFF. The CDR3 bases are TGTGCCAGCAGGGCCAATTCCGAGGGTGAAGCTTTCTTT.

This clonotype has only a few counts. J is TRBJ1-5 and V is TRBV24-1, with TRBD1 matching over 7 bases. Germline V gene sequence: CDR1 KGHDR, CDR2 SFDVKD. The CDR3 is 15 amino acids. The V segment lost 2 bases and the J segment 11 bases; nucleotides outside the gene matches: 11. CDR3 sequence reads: CATSDWPRGRRAQHF. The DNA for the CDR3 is TGTGCCACCAGTGATTGGCCAAGGGGGCGGAGGGCCCAGCATTTT.

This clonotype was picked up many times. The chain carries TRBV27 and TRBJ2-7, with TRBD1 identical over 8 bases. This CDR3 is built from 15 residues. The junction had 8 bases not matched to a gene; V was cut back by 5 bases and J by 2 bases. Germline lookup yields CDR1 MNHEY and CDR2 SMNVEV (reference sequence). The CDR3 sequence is CASSPDRGRPYEQYF. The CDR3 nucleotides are TGTGCCAGCAGTCCCGACAGGGGCCGTCCCTACGAGCAGTACTTC.

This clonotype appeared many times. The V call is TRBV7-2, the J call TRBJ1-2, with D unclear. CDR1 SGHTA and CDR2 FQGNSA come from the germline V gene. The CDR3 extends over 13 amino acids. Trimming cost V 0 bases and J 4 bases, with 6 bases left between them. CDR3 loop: CASSLAGSYGYTF. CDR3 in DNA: TGTGCCAGCAGCTTAGCGGGCAGCTATGGCTACACCTTC.

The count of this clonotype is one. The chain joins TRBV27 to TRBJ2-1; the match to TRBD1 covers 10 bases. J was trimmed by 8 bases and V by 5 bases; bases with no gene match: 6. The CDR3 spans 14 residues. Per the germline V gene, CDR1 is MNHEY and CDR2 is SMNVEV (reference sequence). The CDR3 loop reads CASSPGTGDHEQFF. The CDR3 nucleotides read TGTGCCAGCAGTCCAGGGACAGGGGATCATGAGCAGTTCTTC.

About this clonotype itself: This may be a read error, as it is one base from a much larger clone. The CDR3 sequence is CASSFKRSGSTEAFF. The CDR3 nucleotides are TGTGCCAGCAGTTTTAAACGGAGCGGGTCCACTGAAGCTTTCTTT. V gene TRBV5-5 combines with J gene TRBJ1-1; D unclear. V was shortened by 5 bases and J by 4 bases, with 18 bases between the two germline ends. This CDR3 has 15 amino acids. Germline CDR1 reads SGHKS; CDR2 reads YYEKEE (reference sequence).

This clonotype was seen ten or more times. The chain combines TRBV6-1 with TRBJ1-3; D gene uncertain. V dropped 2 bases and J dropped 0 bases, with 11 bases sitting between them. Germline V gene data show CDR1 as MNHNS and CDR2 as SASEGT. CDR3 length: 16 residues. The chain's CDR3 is CASSESITNSGNTIYF. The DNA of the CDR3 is TGTGCCAGCAGTGAATCGATAACCAACTCTGGAAACACCATATATTTT.

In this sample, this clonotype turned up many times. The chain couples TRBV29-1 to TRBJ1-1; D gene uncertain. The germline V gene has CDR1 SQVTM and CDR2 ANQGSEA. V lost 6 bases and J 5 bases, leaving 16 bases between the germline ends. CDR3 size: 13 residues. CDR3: CSVSWTFITEAFF. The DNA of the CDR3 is TGCAGCGTGTCCTGGACCTTTATTACTGAAGCTTTCTTT.

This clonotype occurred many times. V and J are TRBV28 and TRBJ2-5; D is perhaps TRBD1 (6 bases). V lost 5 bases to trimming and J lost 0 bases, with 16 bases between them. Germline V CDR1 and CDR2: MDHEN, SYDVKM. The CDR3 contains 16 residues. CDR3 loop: CASSQDRPWYQETQYF. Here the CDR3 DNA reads TGTGCCAGCAGTCAGGACAGACCTTGGTACCAAGAGACCCAGTACTTC.

The CDR3 bases are TGTGCCAGCAGCTCAGGGTTCCTGACTAGCGGAAACACCGGGGAGCTGTTTTTT. Translated: CASSSGFLTSGNTGELFF. The rearrangement joins TRBV4-2 to TRBJ2-2; 9 bases agree with TRBD2. V lost 5 bases, J lost 2 bases, and 12 bases stayed unmatched. CDR3 length equals 18 residues. Germline V gives CDR1 LGHNA, CDR2 YNFKEQ.

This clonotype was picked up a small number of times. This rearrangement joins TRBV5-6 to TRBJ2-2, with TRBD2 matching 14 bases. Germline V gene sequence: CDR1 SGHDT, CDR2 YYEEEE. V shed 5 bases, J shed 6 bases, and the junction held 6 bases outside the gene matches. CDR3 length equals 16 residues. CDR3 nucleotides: TGTGCCAGCAGACCCCGGACTAGCGGGGGGTCCGGGGAGCTGTTTTTT. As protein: CASRPRTSGGSGELFF. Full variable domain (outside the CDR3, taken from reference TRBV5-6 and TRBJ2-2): DAGVTQSPTHLIKTRGQQVTLRCSPKSGHDTVSWYQQALGQGPQFIFQYYEEEERQRGNFPDRFSGHQFPNYSSELNVNALLLGDSALYLCASRPRTSGGSGELFFGEGSRLTVL.

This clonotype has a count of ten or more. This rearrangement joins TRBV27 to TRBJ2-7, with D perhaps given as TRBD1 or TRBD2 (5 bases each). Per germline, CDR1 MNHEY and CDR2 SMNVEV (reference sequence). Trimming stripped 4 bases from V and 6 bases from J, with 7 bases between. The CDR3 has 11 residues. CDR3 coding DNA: TGTGCCAGCAGTTGGGGGAGCGAGCAGTACTTC. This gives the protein CASSWGSEQYF.

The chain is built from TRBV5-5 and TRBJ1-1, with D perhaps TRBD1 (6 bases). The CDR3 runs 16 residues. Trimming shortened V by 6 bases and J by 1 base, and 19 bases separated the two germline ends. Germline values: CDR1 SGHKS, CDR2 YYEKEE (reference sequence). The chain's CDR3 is CASTPRGYNENTEAFF. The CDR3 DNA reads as TGTGCCAGCACCCCCAGGGGATATAACGAGAACACTGAAGCTTTCTTT.

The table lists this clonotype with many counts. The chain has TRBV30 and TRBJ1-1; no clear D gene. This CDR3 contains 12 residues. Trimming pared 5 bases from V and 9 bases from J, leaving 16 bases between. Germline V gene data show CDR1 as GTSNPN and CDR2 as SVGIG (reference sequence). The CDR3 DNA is TGTGCCTGGGTTCCCAACGAGGCCAAAGCTTTCTTT. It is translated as CAWVPNEAKAFF. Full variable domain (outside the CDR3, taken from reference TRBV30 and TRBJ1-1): SQTIHQWPATLVQPVGSPLSLECTVEGTSNPNLYWYRQAAGRGLQLLFYSVGIGQISSEVPQNLSASRPQDRQFILSSKKLLLSDSGFYLCAWVPNEAKAFFGQGTRLTVV.

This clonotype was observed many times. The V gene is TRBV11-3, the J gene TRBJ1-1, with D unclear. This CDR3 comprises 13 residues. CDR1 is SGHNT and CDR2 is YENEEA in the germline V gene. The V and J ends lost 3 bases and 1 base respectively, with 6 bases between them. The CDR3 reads CASSFSRNTEAFF. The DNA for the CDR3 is TGTGCCAGCAGCTTTAGCAGGAACACTGAAGCTTTCTTT.

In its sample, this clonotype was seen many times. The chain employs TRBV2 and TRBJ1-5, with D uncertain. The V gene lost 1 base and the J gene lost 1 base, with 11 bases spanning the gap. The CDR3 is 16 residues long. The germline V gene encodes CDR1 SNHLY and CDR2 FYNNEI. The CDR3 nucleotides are TGTGCCAGCAGTGAAGGTTTCCGATCCAGCAATCAGCCCCAGCATTTT. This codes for CASSEGFRSSNQPQHF.

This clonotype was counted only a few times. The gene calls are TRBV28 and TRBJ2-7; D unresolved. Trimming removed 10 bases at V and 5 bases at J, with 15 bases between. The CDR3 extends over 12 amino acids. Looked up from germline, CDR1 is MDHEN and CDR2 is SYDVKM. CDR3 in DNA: TGTGCCACCCGGGCTGGGGTCCACGAGCAGTACTTC. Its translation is CATRAGVHEQYF.

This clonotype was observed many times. The CDR3 here is CASRLQGSFNQPQHF. The CDR3 nucleotides read TGTGCCAGCAGGCTACAGGGCAGTTTCAATCAGCCCCAGCATTTT. This chain joins TRBV27 and TRBJ1-5; perhaps TRBD1 as D (6 bases). V was clipped by 6 bases and J by 3 bases, with 15 bases between them. Germline loops: CDR1 MNHEY, CDR2 SMNVEV (reference sequence). This CDR3 is built from 15 residues.

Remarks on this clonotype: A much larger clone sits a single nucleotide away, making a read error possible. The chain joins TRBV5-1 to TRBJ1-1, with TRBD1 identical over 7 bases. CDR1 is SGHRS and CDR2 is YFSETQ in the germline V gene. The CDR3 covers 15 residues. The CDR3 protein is CVSRNLTGIGTEAFF. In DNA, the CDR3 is TGCGTCAGCAGGAACTTGACAGGGATCGGCACTGAAGCTTTCTTT.